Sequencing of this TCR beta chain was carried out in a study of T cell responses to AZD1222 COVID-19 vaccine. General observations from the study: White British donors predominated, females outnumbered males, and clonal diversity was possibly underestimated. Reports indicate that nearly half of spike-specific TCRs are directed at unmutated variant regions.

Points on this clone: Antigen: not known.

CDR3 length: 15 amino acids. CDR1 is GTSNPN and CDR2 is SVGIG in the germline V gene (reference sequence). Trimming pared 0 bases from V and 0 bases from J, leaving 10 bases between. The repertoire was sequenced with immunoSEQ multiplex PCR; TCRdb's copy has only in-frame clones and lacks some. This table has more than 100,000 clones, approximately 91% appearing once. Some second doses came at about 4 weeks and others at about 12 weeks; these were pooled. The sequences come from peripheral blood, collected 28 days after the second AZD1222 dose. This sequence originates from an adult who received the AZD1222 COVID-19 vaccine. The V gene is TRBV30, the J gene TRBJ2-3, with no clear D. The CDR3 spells CAWSVTEFSTDTQYF. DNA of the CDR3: TGTGCCTGGAGTGTTACGGAGTTTAGCACAGATACGCAGTATTTT.